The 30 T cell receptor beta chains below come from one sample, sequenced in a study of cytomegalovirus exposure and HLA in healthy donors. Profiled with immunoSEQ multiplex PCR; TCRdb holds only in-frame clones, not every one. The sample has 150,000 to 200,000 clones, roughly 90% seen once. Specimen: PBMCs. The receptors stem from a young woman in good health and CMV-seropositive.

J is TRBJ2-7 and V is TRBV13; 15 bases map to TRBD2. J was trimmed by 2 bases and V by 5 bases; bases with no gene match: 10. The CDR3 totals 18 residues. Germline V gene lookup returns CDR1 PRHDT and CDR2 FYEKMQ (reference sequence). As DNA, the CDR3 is TGTGCCAGCAGCCTGGGACTAGCGGGAGGCCTTCCTACCTACGAGCAGTACTTC. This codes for CASSLGLAGGLPTYEQYF.

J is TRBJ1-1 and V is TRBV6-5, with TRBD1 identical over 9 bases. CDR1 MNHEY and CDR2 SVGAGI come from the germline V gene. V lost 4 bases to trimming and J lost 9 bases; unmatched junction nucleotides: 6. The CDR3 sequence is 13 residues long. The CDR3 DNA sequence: TGTGCCAGCAGTTCCGGGACAGGGAGAAAAGCTTTCTTT. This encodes CASSSGTGRKAFF.

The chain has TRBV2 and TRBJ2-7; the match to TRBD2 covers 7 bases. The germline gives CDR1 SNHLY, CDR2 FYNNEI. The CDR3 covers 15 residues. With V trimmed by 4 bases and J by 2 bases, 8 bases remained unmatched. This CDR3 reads CASSAGLAEAYEQYF. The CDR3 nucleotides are TGTGCCAGCAGTGCAGGCCTAGCGGAGGCCTACGAGCAGTACTTC. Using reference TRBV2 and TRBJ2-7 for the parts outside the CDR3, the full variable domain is EPEVTQTPSHQVTQMGQEVILRCVPISNHLYFYWYRQILGQKVEFLVSFYNNEISEKSEIFDDQFSVERPDGSNFTLKIRSTKLEDSAMYFCASSAGLAEAYEQYFGPGTRLTVT.

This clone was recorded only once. The CDR3 sequence is CASSQDREGVYNEQFF. CDR3 DNA: TGCGCCAGCAGCCAAGACAGGGAGGGGGTTTACAATGAGCAGTTCTTC. The V gene is TRBV4-1, the J gene TRBJ2-1; D is perhaps TRBD2 (7 bases). The CDR3 covers 16 residues. The germline V gene encodes CDR1 MGHRA and CDR2 YSYEKL. Trimming left V 0 bases short and J 4 bases short, with 13 bases between.

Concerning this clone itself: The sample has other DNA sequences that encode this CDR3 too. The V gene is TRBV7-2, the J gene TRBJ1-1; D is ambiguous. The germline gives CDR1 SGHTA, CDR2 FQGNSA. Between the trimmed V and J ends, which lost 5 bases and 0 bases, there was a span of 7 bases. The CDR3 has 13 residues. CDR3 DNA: TGTGCCAGCAGCCTCAGGATGAACACTGAAGCTTTCTTT. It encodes CASSLRMNTEAFF.

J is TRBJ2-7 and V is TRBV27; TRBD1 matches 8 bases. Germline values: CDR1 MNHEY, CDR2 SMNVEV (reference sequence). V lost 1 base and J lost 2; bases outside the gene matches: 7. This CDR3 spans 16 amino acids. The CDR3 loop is CASSLWDRSKTYEQYF. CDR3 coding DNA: TGTGCCAGCAGTTTATGGGACAGGAGTAAAACCTACGAGCAGTACTTC.

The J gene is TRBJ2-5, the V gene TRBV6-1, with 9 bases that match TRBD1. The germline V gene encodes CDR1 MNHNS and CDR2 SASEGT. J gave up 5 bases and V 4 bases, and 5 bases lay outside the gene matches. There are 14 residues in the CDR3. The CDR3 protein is CASSGGTGIETQYF. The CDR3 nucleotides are TGTGCCAGCAGTGGAGGGACAGGGATTGAGACCCAGTACTTC.

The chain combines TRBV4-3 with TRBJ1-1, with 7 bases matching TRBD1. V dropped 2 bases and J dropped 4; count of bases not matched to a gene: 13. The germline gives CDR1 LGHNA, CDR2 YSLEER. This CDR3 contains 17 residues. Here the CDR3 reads CASSQIYSTGAPTEAFF. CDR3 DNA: TGCGCCAGCAGCCAAATCTACTCTACAGGGGCCCCCACTGAAGCTTTCTTT.

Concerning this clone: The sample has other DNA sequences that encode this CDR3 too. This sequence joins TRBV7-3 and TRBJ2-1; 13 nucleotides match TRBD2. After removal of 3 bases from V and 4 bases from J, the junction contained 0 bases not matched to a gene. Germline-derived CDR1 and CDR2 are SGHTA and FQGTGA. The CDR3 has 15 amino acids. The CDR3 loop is CASSLTSGGYNEQFF. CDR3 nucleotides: TGTGCCAGCAGCTTGACTAGCGGGGGGTACAATGAGCAGTTCTTC.

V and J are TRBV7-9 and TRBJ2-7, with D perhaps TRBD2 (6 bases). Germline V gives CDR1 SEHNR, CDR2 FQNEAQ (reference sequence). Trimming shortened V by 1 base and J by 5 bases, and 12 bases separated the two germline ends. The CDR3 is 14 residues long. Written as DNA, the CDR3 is TGTGCCAGCAGCTTAGTGGAGGGCCTGGACGAGCAGTACTTC. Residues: CASSLVEGLDEQYF.

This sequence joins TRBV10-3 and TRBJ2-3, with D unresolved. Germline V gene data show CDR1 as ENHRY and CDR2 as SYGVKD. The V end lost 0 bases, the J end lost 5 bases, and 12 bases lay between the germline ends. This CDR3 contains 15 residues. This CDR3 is CAISESAATGDTQYF. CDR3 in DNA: TGTGCCATCAGTGAGTCCGCCGCTACGGGAGATACGCAGTATTTT.

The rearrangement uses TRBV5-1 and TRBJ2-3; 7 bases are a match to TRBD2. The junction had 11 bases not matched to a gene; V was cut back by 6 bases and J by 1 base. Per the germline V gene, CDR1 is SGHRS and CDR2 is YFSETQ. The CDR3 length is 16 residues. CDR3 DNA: TGCGCCAGCACCCTCTCCGTGGCGGGGGGCACAGATACGCAGTATTTT. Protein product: CASTLSVAGGTDTQYF.

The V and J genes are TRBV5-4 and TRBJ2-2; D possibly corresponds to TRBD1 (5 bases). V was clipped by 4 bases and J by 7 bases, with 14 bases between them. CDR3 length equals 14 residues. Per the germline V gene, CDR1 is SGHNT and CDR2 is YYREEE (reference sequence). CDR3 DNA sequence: TGTGCCAGCAGCCCCGCAGGGATGGTCGGGGAGCTGTTTTTT. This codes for CASSPAGMVGELFF.

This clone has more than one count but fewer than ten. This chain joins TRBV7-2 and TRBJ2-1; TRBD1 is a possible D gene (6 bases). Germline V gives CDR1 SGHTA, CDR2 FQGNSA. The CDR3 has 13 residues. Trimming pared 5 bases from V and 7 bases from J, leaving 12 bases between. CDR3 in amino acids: CASSVYRVNEQFF. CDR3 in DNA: TGTGCCAGCAGCGTCTACAGGGTAAATGAGCAGTTCTTC.

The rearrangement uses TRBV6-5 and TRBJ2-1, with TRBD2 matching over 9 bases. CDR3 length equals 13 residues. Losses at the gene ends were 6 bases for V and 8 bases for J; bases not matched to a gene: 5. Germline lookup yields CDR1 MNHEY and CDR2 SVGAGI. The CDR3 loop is CASRSSGKDEQFF. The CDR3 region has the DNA TGTGCCAGCAGGTCTAGCGGGAAAGATGAGCAGTTCTTC.

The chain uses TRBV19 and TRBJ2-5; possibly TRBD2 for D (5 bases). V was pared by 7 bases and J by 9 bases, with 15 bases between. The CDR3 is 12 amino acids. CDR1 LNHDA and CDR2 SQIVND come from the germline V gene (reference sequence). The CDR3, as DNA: TGTGCCAGTATATCACCTGAAGCGGCCCAGTACTTC. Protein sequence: CASISPEAAQYF.

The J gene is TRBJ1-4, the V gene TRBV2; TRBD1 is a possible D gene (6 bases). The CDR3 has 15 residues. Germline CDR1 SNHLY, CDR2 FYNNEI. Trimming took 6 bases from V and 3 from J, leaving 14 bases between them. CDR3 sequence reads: CASSSRDNSNEKLFF. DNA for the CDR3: TGTGCCAGCAGCTCACGGGACAACTCTAATGAAAAACTGTTTTTT.

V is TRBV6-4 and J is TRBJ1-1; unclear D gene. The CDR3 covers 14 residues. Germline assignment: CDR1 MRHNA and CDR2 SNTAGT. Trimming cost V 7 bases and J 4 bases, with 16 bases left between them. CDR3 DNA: TGTGCCAGCACCCCGGACGGAGGCGGCACTGAAGCTTTCTTT. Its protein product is CASTPDGGGTEAFF.

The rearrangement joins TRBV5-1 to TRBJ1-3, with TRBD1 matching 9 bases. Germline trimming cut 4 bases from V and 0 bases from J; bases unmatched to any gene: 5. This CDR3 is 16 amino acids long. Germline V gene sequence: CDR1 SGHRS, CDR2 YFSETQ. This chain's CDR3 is CASSVQGAGSGNTIYF. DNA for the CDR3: TGCGCCAGCAGCGTACAGGGGGCAGGCTCTGGAAACACCATATATTTT. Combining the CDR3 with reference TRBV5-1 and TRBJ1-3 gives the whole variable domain KAGVTQTPRYLIKTRGQQVTLSCSPISGHRSVSWYQQTPGQGLQFLFEYFSETQRNKGNFPGRFSGRQFSNSRSEMNVSTLELGDSALYLCASSVQGAGSGNTIYFGEGSWLTVV.

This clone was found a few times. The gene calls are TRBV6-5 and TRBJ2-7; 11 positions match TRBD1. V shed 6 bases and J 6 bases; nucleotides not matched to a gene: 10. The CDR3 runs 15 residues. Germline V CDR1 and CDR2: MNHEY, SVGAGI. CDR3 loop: CASRTRDRGVSEQYF. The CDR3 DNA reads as TGTGCCAGCAGAACCCGGGACAGGGGGGTGAGCGAGCAGTACTTC.

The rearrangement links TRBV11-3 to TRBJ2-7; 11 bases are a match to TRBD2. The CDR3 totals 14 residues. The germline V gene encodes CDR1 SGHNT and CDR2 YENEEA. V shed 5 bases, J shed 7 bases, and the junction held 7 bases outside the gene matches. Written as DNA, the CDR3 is TGTGCCAGCAGCCAGACTAGCGGGATGGGAGAGCAGTACTTC. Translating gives CASSQTSGMGEQYF.

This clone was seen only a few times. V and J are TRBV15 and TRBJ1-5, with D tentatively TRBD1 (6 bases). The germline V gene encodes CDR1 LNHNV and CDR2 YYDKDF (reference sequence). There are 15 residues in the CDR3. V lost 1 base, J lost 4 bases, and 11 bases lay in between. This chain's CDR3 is CATSRAGRGNQPQHF. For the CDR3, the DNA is TGTGCCACCAGCAGAGCCGGCAGGGGAAATCAGCCCCAGCATTTT.

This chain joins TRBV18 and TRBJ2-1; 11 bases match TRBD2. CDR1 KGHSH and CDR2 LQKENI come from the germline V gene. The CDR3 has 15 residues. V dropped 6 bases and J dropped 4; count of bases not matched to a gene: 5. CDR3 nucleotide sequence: TGTGCCAGCTCCCAACTAGCGGGGGAATACAATGAGCAGTTCTTC. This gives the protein CASSQLAGEYNEQFF.

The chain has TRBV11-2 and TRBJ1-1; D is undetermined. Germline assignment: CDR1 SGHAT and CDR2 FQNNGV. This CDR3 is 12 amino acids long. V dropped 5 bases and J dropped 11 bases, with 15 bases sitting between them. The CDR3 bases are TGTGCCAGCAGCCCCTTTCTGGGAGTCGCTTTCTTT. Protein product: CASSPFLGVAFF.

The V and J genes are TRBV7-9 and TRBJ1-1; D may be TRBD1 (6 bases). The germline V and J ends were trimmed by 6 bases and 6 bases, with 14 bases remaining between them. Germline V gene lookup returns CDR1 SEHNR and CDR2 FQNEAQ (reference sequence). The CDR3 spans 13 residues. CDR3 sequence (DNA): TGTGCCAGCAGGCGCCCACAGGGCTCTGAAGCTTTCTTT. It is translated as CASRRPQGSEAFF.

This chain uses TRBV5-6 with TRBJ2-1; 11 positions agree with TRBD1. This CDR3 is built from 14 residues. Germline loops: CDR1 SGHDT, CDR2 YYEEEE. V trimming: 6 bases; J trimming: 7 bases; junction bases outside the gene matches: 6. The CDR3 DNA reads TGTGCCAGCATCGGGACAGGGGGGCTAAATGAGCAGTTCTTC. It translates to CASIGTGGLNEQFF.

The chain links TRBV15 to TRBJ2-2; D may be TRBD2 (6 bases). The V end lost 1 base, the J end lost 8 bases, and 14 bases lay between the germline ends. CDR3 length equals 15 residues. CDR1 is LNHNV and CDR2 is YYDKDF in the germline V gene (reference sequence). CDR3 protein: CATSRGDSGWGELFF. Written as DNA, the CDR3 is TGTGCCACCAGCAGAGGGGATAGCGGATGGGGGGAGCTGTTTTTT.

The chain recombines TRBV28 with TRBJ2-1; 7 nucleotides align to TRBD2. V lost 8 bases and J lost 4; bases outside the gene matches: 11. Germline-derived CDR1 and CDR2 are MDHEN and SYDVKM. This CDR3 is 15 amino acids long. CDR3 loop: CASLPSGKSYNEQFF. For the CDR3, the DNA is TGTGCCAGCTTACCAAGCGGGAAGTCTTACAATGAGCAGTTCTTC.

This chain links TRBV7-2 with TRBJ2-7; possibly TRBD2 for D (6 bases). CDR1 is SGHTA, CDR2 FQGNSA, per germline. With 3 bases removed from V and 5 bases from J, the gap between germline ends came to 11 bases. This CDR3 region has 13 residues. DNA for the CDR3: TGTGCCAGCAGCTTGACTAGTCGACACGAGCAGTACTTC. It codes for CASSLTSRHEQYF.

The CDR3 is CATSRGRNEQFF. The CDR3 DNA sequence: TGTGCCACCAGCAGAGGCCGGAATGAGCAGTTCTTC. This chain connects TRBV15 to TRBJ2-1; D is ambiguous. CDR3 size: 12 residues. Trimming pared 1 base from V and 7 bases from J, leaving 5 bases between. Germline V gives CDR1 LNHNV, CDR2 YYDKDF (reference sequence).